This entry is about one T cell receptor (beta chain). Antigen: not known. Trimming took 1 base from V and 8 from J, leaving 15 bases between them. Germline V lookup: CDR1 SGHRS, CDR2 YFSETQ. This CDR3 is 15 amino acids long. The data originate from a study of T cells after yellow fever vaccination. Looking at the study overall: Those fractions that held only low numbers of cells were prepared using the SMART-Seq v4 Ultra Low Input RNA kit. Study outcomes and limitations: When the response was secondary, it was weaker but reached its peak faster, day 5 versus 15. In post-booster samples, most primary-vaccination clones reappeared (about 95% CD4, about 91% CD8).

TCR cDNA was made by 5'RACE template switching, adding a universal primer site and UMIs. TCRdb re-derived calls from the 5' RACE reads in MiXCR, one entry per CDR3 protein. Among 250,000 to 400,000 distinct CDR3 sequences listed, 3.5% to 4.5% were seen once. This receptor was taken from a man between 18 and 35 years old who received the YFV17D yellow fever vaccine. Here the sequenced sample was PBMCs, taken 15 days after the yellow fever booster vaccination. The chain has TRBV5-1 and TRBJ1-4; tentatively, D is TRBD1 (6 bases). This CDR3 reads CASSLWAGAREKLFF. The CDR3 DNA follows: TGCGCCAGCAGCTTGTGGGCAGGGGCGCGGGAAAAACTGTTTTTT.